These T cell receptor beta chains were read from a single sample in a study of T cell clones after liver transplantation. Produced via immunoSEQ multiplex PCR; TCRdb's table is partial and in-frame only. This repertoire shows roughly 80,000 clones, roughly 80% found once; its top ten account for under 0.6%. This specimen consisted of CD4+ T cells from blood, obtained roughly 3.5 years after liver transplant. The receptors come from a human patient who received a liver transplant. Some of the T cells might come from the graft donor. CDR3s include the opening cysteine and the closing phenylalanine or tryptophan. Fields, in order: D gene, V gene, clone size, J gene, CDR3 DNA, CDR3 protein. D genes are given only for firm matches. The size entry is marked missing in some rows and otherwise reads once, few, many or a size class.

D gene: -
V gene: TRBV27
clone size: -
J gene: TRBJ2-7
CDR3 DNA: TGTGCCAGCAGCTGGGGATCGGGAGAGCAGTACTTC
CDR3 protein: CASSWGSGEQYF

D gene: TRBD2
V gene: TRBV6-6
clone size: -
J gene: TRBJ2-5
CDR3 DNA: TGTGCCAGCAGTAATCGGGGGGGCGCGGAGACCCAGTACTTC
CDR3 protein: CASSNRGGAETQYF

D gene: -
V gene: TRBV28
clone size: -
J gene: TRBJ1-2
CDR3 DNA: TGTGCCAGCCGTCCGGGGCCGAACTATGGCTACACCTTC
CDR3 protein: CASRPGPNYGYTF

D gene: -
V gene: TRBV5-8
clone size: once
J gene: TRBJ2-7
CDR3 DNA: TGTGCCAGCAGCTTGGGAGAGAAGCAGTACTTC
CDR3 protein: CASSLGEKQYF

D gene: -
V gene: TRBV10-1
clone size: -
J gene: TRBJ1-2
CDR3 DNA: TGCGCCAGCAGGGGGGGCTACACCTTC
CDR3 protein: CASRGGYTF

D gene: -
V gene: TRBV5-1
clone size: -
J gene: TRBJ1-1
CDR3 DNA: TGCGCCAGCAGCCCCCCGGCAACCCTGGGGACTGAAGCTTTCTTT
CDR3 protein: CASSPPATLGTEAFF

D gene: TRBD1
V gene: TRBV28
clone size: -
J gene: TRBJ2-3
CDR3 DNA: TGTGCCAGCAGGGGACAGACGAGGGCTAGTTCGGATACGCAGTATTTT
CDR3 protein: CASRGQTRASSDTQYF

D gene: -
V gene: TRBV29-1
clone size: -
J gene: TRBJ1-2
CDR3 DNA: TGCAGCGTTGAACGCGACACAGCTAACTATGGCTACACCTTC
CDR3 protein: CSVERDTANYGYTF

D gene: -
V gene: TRBV7-2
clone size: -
J gene: TRBJ2-3
CDR3 DNA: TGTGCCAGCAGCTTGGACCTCACAGATACGCAGTATTTT
CDR3 protein: CASSLDLTDTQYF

D gene: -
V gene: TRBV29-1
clone size: once
J gene: TRBJ1-2
CDR3 DNA: TGCAGCGCTCCGGGACTCCTTTCTAGCTACACCTTC
CDR3 protein: CSAPGLLSSYTF

D gene: -
V gene: TRBV30
clone size: -
J gene: TRBJ2-1
CDR3 DNA: TGTGCCTGGAGTGTATTCGGGTCTGGGGATGAGCAGTTCTTC
CDR3 protein: CAWSVFGSGDEQFF